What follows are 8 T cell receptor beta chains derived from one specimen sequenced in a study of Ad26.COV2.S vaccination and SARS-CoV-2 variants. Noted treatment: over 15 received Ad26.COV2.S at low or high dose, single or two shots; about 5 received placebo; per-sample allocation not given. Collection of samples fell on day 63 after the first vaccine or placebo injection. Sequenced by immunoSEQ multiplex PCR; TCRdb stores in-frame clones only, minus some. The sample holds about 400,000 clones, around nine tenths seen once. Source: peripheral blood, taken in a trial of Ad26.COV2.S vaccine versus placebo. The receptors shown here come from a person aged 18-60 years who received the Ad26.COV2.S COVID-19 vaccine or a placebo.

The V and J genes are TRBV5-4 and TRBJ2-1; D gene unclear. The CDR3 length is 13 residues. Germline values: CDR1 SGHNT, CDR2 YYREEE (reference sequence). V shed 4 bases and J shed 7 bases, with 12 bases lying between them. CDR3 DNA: TGTGCCAGCAGCCATGCCGTTAGGAATGAGCAGTTCTTC. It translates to CASSHAVRNEQFF.

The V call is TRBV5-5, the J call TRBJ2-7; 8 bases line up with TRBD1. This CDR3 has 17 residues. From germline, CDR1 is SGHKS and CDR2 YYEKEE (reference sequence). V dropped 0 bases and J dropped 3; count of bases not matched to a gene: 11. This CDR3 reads CASSLAPSGGGIYEQYF. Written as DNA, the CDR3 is TGTGCCAGCAGCTTGGCCCCTTCAGGGGGCGGAATCTACGAGCAGTACTTC.

This CDR3 is CASSSIGSIRGSREAFF. In nucleotides, the CDR3 is TGTGCCAGCAGTTCTATAGGATCGATCAGGGGGTCTCGGGAAGCTTTCTTT. This chain joins TRBV28 and TRBJ1-1; the match to TRBD1 covers 7 bases. Trimming cost V 4 bases and J 8 bases; bases outside gene matches: 19. This CDR3 spans 17 amino acids. The germline CDR1 and CDR2 sequences are MDHEN and SYDVKM.

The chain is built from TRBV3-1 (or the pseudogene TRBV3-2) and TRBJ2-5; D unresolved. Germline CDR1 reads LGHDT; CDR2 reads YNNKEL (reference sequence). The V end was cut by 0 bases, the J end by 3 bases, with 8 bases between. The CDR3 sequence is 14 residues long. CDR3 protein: CASSQEAIKETQYF. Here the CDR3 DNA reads TGTGCCAGCAGCCAAGAAGCGATTAAAGAGACCCAGTACTTC.

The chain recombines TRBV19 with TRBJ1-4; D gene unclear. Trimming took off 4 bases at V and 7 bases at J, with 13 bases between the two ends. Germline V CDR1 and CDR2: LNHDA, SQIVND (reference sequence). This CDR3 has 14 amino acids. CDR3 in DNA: TGTGCCAGTAGTACTGGACGGTCGGTTGAAAAACTGTTTTTT. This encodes CASSTGRSVEKLFF.

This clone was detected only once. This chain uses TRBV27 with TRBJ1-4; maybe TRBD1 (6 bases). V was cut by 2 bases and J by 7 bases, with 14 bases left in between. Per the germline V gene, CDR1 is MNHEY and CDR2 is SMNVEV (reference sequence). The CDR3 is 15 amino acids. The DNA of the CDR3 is TGTGCCAGCAGTTTAACAGGGTCGTTTGGTGAAAAACTGTTTTTT. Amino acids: CASSLTGSFGEKLFF.

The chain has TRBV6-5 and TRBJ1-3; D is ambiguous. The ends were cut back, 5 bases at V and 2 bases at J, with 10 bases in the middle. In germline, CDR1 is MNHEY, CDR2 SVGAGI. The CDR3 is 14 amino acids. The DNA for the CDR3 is TGTGCCAGCAGTAAGGATGTTGCTGGAAACACCATATATTTT. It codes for CASSKDVAGNTIYF.

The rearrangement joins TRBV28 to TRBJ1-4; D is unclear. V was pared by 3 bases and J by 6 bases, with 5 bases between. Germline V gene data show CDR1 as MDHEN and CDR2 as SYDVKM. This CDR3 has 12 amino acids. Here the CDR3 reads CASSLAHEKLFF. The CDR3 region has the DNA TGTGCCAGCAGTTTGGCACATGAAAAACTGTTTTTT.